This is a list of T cell receptor beta chains from one sample in a study of blood T cell repertoires in COVID-19. TCRdb's copy holds only in-frame clones and misses some; the assay was immunoSEQ multiplex PCR. The table records nearly 250,000 clones, roughly 86% of them present only once. Sequenced input: peripheral blood. The receptors shown here come from a woman in her sixties who had recovered from COVID-19. CDR3s include the opening cysteine and the closing phenylalanine or tryptophan. The D gene is left open where the match is weak. The size field is filled for only some rows; it gives once, few, many or a size class.

j_call clone_size d_call v_call cdr3_aa cdr3_nt
TRBJ1-2 once - TRBV6-6 CASSYPGQSYGYTF TGTGCCAGCAGTTACCCAGGACAGAGCTATGGCTACACCTTC
TRBJ1-2 - - TRBV7-2 CASSRTPSGSEYGYTF TGTGCCAGCAGCCGCACCCCCTCCGGCAGCGAGTATGGCTACACCTTC
TRBJ2-2 - - TRBV4-3 CASSHNRDPGELFF TGCGCCAGCAGCCACAACAGGGATCCCGGGGAGCTGTTTTTT
TRBJ1-5 - - TRBV11-2 CASSSQGSQPQHF TGTGCCAGCTCCTCGCAGGGTAGTCAGCCCCAGCATTTT
TRBJ1-5 - - TRBV9 CASSVGGRVGQPQHF TGTGCCAGCAGCGTAGGGGGCAGGGTTGGTCAGCCCCAGCATTTT
TRBJ1-6 - TRBD1 TRBV6-1 CASSETRGLTSPLHF TGTGCCAGCAGTGAAACCAGGGGGCTCACTTCACCCCTCCACTTT
TRBJ1-4 - - TRBV3-1/TRBV3-2 CASSHPNGPTNEKLFF TGTGCCAGCAGCCATCCTAACGGTCCAACTAATGAAAAACTGTTTTTT
TRBJ1-1 - - TRBV9 CASSERQNTEAFF TGTGCCAGCAGCGAGAGACAGAACACTGAAGCTTTCTTT
TRBJ2-5 - - TRBV4-1 CASSQESYQPGETQYF TGCGCCAGCAGCCAAGAAAGTTACCAACCAGGAGAGACCCAGTACTTC
TRBJ2-2 - TRBD1 TRBV7-3 CASSLTVATGVTLTGGELFF TGTGCCAGCAGCTTAACAGTGGCGACAGGGGTCACCCTGACTGGCGGGGAGCTGTTTTTT
TRBJ1-4 - TRBD1 TRBV28 CASSSGTGVIGKLFF TGTGCCAGCAGTTCCGGGACAGGGGTAATAGGAAAACTGTTTTTT
TRBJ1-3 - - TRBV7-8 CASSFQGESSGNTIYF TGTGCCAGCAGCTTCCAAGGGGAAAGCTCTGGAAACACCATATATTTT
TRBJ1-1 - - TRBV7-9 CASRPVNTEAFF TGTGCCAGCAGACCAGTGAACACTGAAGCTTTCTTT
TRBJ2-6 few - TRBV5-6 CASSSGWRRISGANVLTF TGTGCCAGCAGCTCGGGTTGGAGGCGAATCTCTGGGGCCAACGTCCTGACTTTC
TRBJ2-5 - TRBD1 TRBV7-8 CASSQTGGQETQYF TGTGCCAGCAGCCAGACAGGGGGCCAAGAGACCCAGTACTTC
TRBJ1-2 few - TRBV18 CASSPENYGYTF TGTGCCAGCTCACCAGAGAACTATGGCTACACCTTC
TRBJ2-5 - TRBD2 TRBV9 CASSAGGLAGGLETQYF TGTGCCAGCAGCGCGGGGGGACTAGCGGGCGGCCTGGAGACCCAGTACTTC
TRBJ2-3 - TRBD1 TRBV7-3 CASSTTRQGGTDTQYF TGTGCCAGCAGCACCACCAGACAGGGAGGCACAGATACGCAGTATTTT
TRBJ2-1 - TRBD2 TRBV6-2/TRBV6-3 CASSYGTRRGEQFF TGTGCCAGCAGTTACGGGACTAGGAGGGGTGAGCAGTTCTTC
TRBJ2-1 - - TRBV19 CASSIVVQNEQFF TGTGCCAGTAGTATCGTCGTTCAGAATGAGCAGTTCTTC
TRBJ2-2 - - TRBV6-5 CASSGANTGELFF TGTGCCAGCTCAGGGGCGAACACCGGGGAGCTGTTTTTT
TRBJ2-5 - TRBD2 TRBV9 CASTPDGGAWETQYF TGTGCCAGCACCCCTGACGGGGGGGCGTGGGAGACCCAGTACTTC
TRBJ2-2 - TRBD1 TRBV10-3 CAISAPGQENTGELFF TGTGCCATCAGTGCACCGGGACAGGAGAACACCGGGGAGCTGTTTTTT
TRBJ2-5 - - TRBV28 CASRYGVGGAETQYF TGTGCCAGCAGATATGGTGTGGGAGGTGCGGAGACCCAGTACTTC
TRBJ2-4 - TRBD2 TRBV6-5 CASSSGGVAKNIQYF TGTGCCAGCAGCTCCGGGGGGGTAGCCAAAAACATTCAGTACTTC
TRBJ1-2 once - TRBV28 CASSRETVYGYTF TGTGCCAGCTCTCGGGAGACAGTCTATGGCTACACCTTC
TRBJ2-3 - TRBD1 TRBV4-2 CASSSHRGPTDTQYF TGTGCCAGCAGCTCACACAGGGGACCCACAGATACGCAGTATTTT
TRBJ2-3 - TRBD2 TRBV6-4 CASSEAGGTDTQYF TGTGCCAGCAGTGAAGCGGGGGGCACAGATACGCAGTATTTT
TRBJ2-1 - - TRBV6-6 CASSSQREQFF TGTGCCAGCAGTTCCCAGAGGGAGCAGTTCTTC
TRBJ2-1 - - TRBV5-1 CASSLGQHNEQFF TGCGCCAGCAGTTTAGGACAGCACAATGAGCAGTTCTTC
TRBJ2-1 few - TRBV5-1 CASSLGADTYNEQFF TGCGCCAGCAGCTTGGGGGCGGACACCTACAATGAGCAGTTCTTC
TRBJ2-3 - - TRBV9 CASSVGAGLEGDTQYF TGTGCCAGCAGTGTGGGTGCGGGGCTGGAAGGGGATACGCAGTATTTT
TRBJ2-1 - - TRBV19 CASSMSGGGLRAYNEQFF TGTGCCAGTAGTATGTCGGGCGGGGGCTTGAGGGCTTACAATGAGCAGTTCTTC
TRBJ2-2 once - TRBV7-3 CASSFYPGELFF TGTGCCAGCAGCTTCTATCCCGGGGAGCTGTTTTTT
TRBJ2-5 - - TRBV6-5 CASSPGGETQYF TGTGCCAGCAGCCCGGGTGGGGAGACCCAGTACTTC
TRBJ1-3 - TRBD1 TRBV28 CASRIRDRGRGNTIYF TGTGCCAGCAGGATCCGGGACAGGGGGCGAGGAAACACCATATATTTT
TRBJ2-1 - TRBD1 TRBV18 CASSWDRGYNEQFF TGTGCCAGCTCGTGGGACAGGGGCTACAATGAGCAGTTCTTC
TRBJ2-2 few - TRBV7-3 CASGLLSTTGELFF TGTGCCAGCGGGCTACTGAGTACCACCGGGGAGCTGTTTTTT
TRBJ2-7 - TRBD1 TRBV6-5 CASTQRGQGYEQYF TGTGCCAGCACTCAACGGGGACAGGGCTACGAGCAGTACTTC
TRBJ2-3 - TRBD2 TRBV24-1 CATSDWGLAVDTQYF TGTGCCACCAGTGATTGGGGACTAGCGGTAGATACGCAGTATTTT
TRBJ1-1 - - TRBV6-5 CASSDRNTEAFF TGTGCCAGTAGCGACCGTAACACTGAAGCTTTCTTT
TRBJ2-1 - TRBD2 TRBV9 CASTVESSGGLSYNEQFF TGTGCCAGCACCGTTGAGAGCAGCGGGGGTTTATCCTACAATGAGCAGTTCTTC
TRBJ2-1 - - TRBV3-1/TRBV3-2 CASSQGGFVEQFF TGTGCCAGCAGCCAAGGCGGATTCGTTGAGCAGTTCTTC
TRBJ1-6 many - TRBV7-9 CASSLESWGWSPLHF TGTGCCAGCAGCTTAGAGTCCTGGGGCTGGTCACCCCTCCACTTT
TRBJ2-5 - - TRBV7-7 CASSLALADQETQYF TGTGCTAGCAGCTTAGCGTTAGCCGACCAAGAGACCCAGTACTTC
TRBJ1-1 - TRBD1 TRBV7-9 CASSLARTGDEAFF TGTGCCAGCAGCTTAGCCCGGACAGGGGATGAAGCTTTCTTT
TRBJ2-2 - TRBD1 TRBV25-1 CASSGRQGATGELFF TGTGCCAGCAGTGGGAGACAGGGGGCTACCGGGGAGCTGTTTTTT
TRBJ2-2 - TRBD1 TRBV18 CASSPRTGDGELFF TGTGCCAGCTCACCCAGGACAGGGGACGGGGAGCTGTTTTTT
TRBJ2-7 - - TRBV11-2 CASSLSGVENGYEQYF TGTGCCAGCAGTTTATCGGGGGTAGAGAACGGATACGAGCAGTACTTC
TRBJ1-3 - - TRBV11-2 CASSSTRTGNTIYF TGTGCCAGCAGCTCGACAAGGACTGGAAACACCATATATTTT
TRBJ1-5 - TRBD1 TRBV11-2 CASSRQGAYQPQHF TGTGCCAGCAGCAGACAGGGGGCGTATCAGCCCCAGCATTTT